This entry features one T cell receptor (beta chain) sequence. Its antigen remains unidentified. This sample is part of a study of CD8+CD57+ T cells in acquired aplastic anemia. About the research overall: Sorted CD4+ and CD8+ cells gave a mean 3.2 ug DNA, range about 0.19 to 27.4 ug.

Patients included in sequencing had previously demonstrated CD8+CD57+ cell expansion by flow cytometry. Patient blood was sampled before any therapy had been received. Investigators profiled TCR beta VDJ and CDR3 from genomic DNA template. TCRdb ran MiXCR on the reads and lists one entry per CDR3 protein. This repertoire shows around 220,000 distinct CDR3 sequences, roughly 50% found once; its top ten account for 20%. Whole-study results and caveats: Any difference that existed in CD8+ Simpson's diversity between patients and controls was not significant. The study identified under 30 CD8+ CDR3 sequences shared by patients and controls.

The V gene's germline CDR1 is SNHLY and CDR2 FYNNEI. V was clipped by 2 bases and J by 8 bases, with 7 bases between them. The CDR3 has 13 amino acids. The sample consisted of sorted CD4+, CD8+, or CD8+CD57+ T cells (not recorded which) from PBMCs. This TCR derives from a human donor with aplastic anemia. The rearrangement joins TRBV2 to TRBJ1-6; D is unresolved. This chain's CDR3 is CASSEIRDSPLHF. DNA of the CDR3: TGTGCCAGCAGTGAAATCCGGGATTCACCCCTCCACTTT.